The subject of this entry is one TCR beta chain. Its target is not known. The data are from a study of shared clonotypes between healthy human individuals. Study-wide background: Three plates each covered CD4 naive and memory; CD8 naive two, CD8 memory one. Whole-study findings and limits: Limited genetic and exposure-history diversity came from having few donors. The study sampled only blood, and tissue repertoires likely differ.

Samples underwent the assay at deep level. The table came from immunoSEQ multiplex PCR; TCRdb's copy has only in-frame clones and leaves some out. Here the sample spans about 580,000 clones, roughly 98% being singletons. Naive CD8 cells comprised CD45RO-negative, CCR7-positively selected cells, excluding terminally differentiated effector memory CD45RA+ cells. The receptor was derived from a man in his thirties or forties in good health. The sample was naive CD8+ T cells sorted from blood.

The DNA of the CDR3 is TGTGCCAGCAGCTCCCCGGGAGGGCACGAGCAGTACTTC. Protein: CASSSPGGHEQYF. The rearrangement links TRBV11-2 to TRBJ2-7; TRBD2 agrees at 8 bases. The germline V gene encodes CDR1 SGHAT and CDR2 FQNNGV. The CDR3 is made up of 13 amino acids. Trimming cost V 4 bases and J 5 bases; bases outside gene matches: 4.